These T cell receptor beta chains were read from a single sample in a study of vaccination effects on CD4 cells after COVID-19. These receptors have no identified antigens. TCRdb's copy holds only in-frame clones and misses some; the assay was immunoSEQ multiplex PCR. The table includes almost 70,000 clones, 70% to 85% detected once. The source was CD4+ T cells from PBMCs cultured with HCoV-229E spike peptides, collected after COVID-19 vaccination. All receptors derive from a human donor who received a COVID-19 vaccine. Each CDR3 is given with its conserved first and last residue. Fields, in order: V gene, J gene, D gene, clone size, CDR3 DNA, CDR3 protein. The D gene is left open where the match is weak. For some rows the clone size is stated as once, few or many, or as a class when expanded; others skip it.

>TRBV9|TRBJ1-6|-|-
TGTGCCAGCAGCGTAGTCCCAGATCAGTATTCACCCCTCCACTTT
CASSVVPDQYSPLHF
>TRBV3-1/TRBV3-2|TRBJ1-2|TRBD1|-
TGTGCCAGCAGCCGACAGGGTCGTAACTATGGCTACACCTTC
CASSRQGRNYGYTF
>TRBV6-1|TRBJ2-3|TRBD1|-
TGTGCCAGCAGGGAAGACAGGGGGCCAGATACGCAGTATTTT
CASREDRGPDTQYF
>TRBV7-3|TRBJ2-2|TRBD1|-
TGTGCCAGCAGCTTAGAGGGACAGAGGACCGGGGAGCTGTTTTTT
CASSLEGQRTGELFF
>TRBV5-1|TRBJ1-2|-|-
TGCGCCAGCAGCTTGGACAGGGCCCGCTCTGGCTACACCTTC
CASSLDRARSGYTF
>TRBV15|TRBJ1-6|-|-
TGTGCCACCAGCAGAGATTATAATTCACCCCTCCACTTT
CATSRDYNSPLHF
>TRBV10-3|TRBJ2-5|TRBD2|-
TGTGCCACCTCGGGACTAGCGGGGAAAGAGACCCAGTACTTC
CATSGLAGKETQYF
>TRBV9|TRBJ2-5|-|-
TGTGCCAGCAGCGTAGACGGGAAAACGGGGGAGACCCAGTACTTC
CASSVDGKTGETQYF
>TRBV7-9|TRBJ1-1|-|-
TGTGCCAGCAGCCCATCAGGGTCGCCGAACACTGAAGCTTTCTTT
CASSPSGSPNTEAFF
>TRBV28|TRBJ2-5|TRBD2|-
TGTGCCAGCAGGGGGGGGGTCGAGACCCAGTACTTC
CASRGGVETQYF
>TRBV6-6|TRBJ2-1|-|once
TGTGCCAGCAGCTACGACCGGGACTTAACGTATGAGCAGTTCTTC
CASSYDRDLTYEQFF
>TRBV4-1|TRBJ1-3|TRBD1|once
TGCGCCAGCAGCCCAGCCAGGGGGAGCTCTGGAAACACCATATATTTT
CASSPARGSSGNTIYF
>TRBV3-1/TRBV3-2|TRBJ2-3|-|-
TGTGCCAGCAGCCAGGGGGTGCCGACATTGGCCGATCCGCAGTATTTT
CASSQGVPTLADPQYF
>TRBV19|TRBJ1-6|TRBD1|-
TGTGCCAGTAGTATATCGGACAGGCGCCGAGAGGCCCTCCACTTT
CASSISDRRREALHF
>TRBV19|TRBJ2-1|-|-
TGTGCCAGTAGTATAGATCGGGGGACAGTTATCAATGAGCAGTTCTTC
CASSIDRGTVINEQFF
>TRBV18|TRBJ1-3|-|-
TGTGCCAGCTCACCGGACAGAGGCCGAGACACCATATATTTT
CASSPDRGRDTIYF
>TRBV6-1|TRBJ1-2|TRBD1|-
TGTGCCAGCAGTGAGGACAGGGGGCAAGGCTACACCTTC
CASSEDRGQGYTF
>TRBV7-6|TRBJ1-5|-|-
TGTGCCAGCAGTCTCTTAAACCAGCCCCAGCATTTT
CASSLLNQPQHF
>TRBV6-6|TRBJ1-4|-|-
TGTGCCAGCACCAAAATCGGAGGGGTGAAGGAAAAACTGTTTTTT
CASTKIGGVKEKLFF
>TRBV7-8|TRBJ1-2|-|-
TGTGCCAGCAGCTTACTCTGGAAAGAGGGCCATTTCACCTTC
CASSLLWKEGHFTF
>TRBV6-6|TRBJ1-4|TRBD1|-
TGTGCCAGCCAACGGACAGGGGGAACTAATGAAAAACTGTTTTTT
CASQRTGGTNEKLFF
>TRBV29-1|TRBJ1-1|TRBD1|-
TGCAGCGTTCGGGACAGGGGTTATACTGAAGCTTTCTTT
CSVRDRGYTEAFF
>TRBV6-6|TRBJ1-1|TRBD1|-
TGTGCCAGCAGGCCAGGGACAGATAACACTGAAGCTTTCTTT
CASRPGTDNTEAFF
>TRBV5-4|TRBJ1-4|TRBD1|-
TGTGCCAGCAGCACCCGACAGGGGGATGAAAAACTGTTTTTT
CASSTRQGDEKLFF
>TRBV6-1|TRBJ1-2|-|-
TGTGCCAGCAGTGATAGGGGGGCCCTTAACTATGGCTACACCTTC
CASSDRGALNYGYTF
>TRBV10-3|TRBJ1-5|-|-
TGTGCCATCAGTGATGTCTCGTATAGCAATCAGCCCCAGCATTTT
CAISDVSYSNQPQHF
>TRBV2|TRBJ1-5|-|-
TGTGCCAGCATGGGGGTTCGCAATCAGCCCCAGCATTTT
CASMGVRNQPQHF
>TRBV7-2|TRBJ1-5|-|-
TGTGCCAGCAGCTCCCGGGAGCAGCCCCAGCATTTT
CASSSREQPQHF
>TRBV7-9|TRBJ1-3|-|few
TGTGCCAGCAGCTTAGCCCCAGGGGCGGGAAACACCATATATTTT
CASSLAPGAGNTIYF
>TRBV30|TRBJ1-4|-|-
TGTGCCTCTCCGGGGGCGGGTAATGAAAAACTGTTTTTT
CASPGAGNEKLFF
>TRBV27|TRBJ1-2|-|-
TGTGCCAGCAGCCTCAACCCCAGGGGAGGGAACTATGGCTACACCTTC
CASSLNPRGGNYGYTF
>TRBV24-1|TRBJ1-4|-|-
TGTGCCACCAGTGACCCCGGGACGGGAAATGAAAAACTGTTTTTT
CATSDPGTGNEKLFF
>TRBV14|TRBJ1-6|-|once
TGTGCCAGCAGTCTTTATAAAGGGGCAGGTTCACCCCTCCACTTT
CASSLYKGAGSPLHF
>TRBV6-5|TRBJ2-2|TRBD1|-
TGTGCCAGCAGTTCGACAGGGGGCACCGGGGAGCTGTTTTTT
CASSSTGGTGELFF
>TRBV6-2/TRBV6-3|TRBJ1-5|-|-
TGTGCCAGCAGTTACGACGGAAATCAGCCCCAGCATTTT
CASSYDGNQPQHF
>TRBV4-1|TRBJ1-2|-|few
TGCGCCACCAGGAGCCCGAAGGGCTATGGCTACACCTTC
CATRSPKGYGYTF
>TRBV29-1|TRBJ2-5|TRBD1|-
TGCAGCGACGAAGGACAGGGGGAGACCCAGTACTTC
CSDEGQGETQYF
>TRBV24-1|TRBJ2-5|TRBD2|-
TGTGCCACCAGTGATCCGGATAGCGGGGGGCCGGAGACCCAGTACTTC
CATSDPDSGGPETQYF
>TRBV7-2|TRBJ1-2|-|few
TGTGCCAGCAGCTTAGGACAATTAATGCCATATGGCTACACCTTC
CASSLGQLMPYGYTF
>TRBV2|TRBJ1-1|-|few
TGTGCCAGCAGGGACAGTGCTTCGGCGGGCACTGAAGCTTTCTTT
CASRDSASAGTEAFF
>TRBV19|TRBJ2-3|-|once
TGTGCCAGTACTTCGACGGGCAGCACAGATACGCAGTATTTT
CASTSTGSTDTQYF
>TRBV24-1|TRBJ2-6|-|-
TGTGCCACCAGTGCCGGGGTCGCCGGGGCCAACGTCCTGACTTTC
CATSAGVAGANVLTF
>TRBV6-6|TRBJ1-5|TRBD1|once
TGTGCCAGCAGTCAGGGGGGAAGCAATCAGCCCCAGCATTTT
CASSQGGSNQPQHF